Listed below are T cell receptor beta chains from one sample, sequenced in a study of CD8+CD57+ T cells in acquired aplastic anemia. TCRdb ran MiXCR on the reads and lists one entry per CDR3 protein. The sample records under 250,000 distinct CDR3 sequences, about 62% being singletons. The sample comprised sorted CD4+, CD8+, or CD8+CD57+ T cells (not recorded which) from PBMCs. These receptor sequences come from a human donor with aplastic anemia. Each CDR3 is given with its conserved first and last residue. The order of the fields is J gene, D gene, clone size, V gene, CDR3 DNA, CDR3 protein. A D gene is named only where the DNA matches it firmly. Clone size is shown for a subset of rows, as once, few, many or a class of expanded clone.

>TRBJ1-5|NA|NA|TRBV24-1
TGTGCCACCAGTGAACCCAAAGGGCCCCAGCATTTT
CATSEPKGPQHF
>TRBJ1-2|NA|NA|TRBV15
TGTGCCACCAGCATAGTCGCTAACTATGGCTACACCTTC
CATSIVANYGYTF
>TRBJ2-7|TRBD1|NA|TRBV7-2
TGTGCCAGCAGCTTAGGAGGGGGCGCTTCCTACGAGCAGTACTTC
CASSLGGGASYEQYF
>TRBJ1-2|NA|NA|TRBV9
TGTGCCAGCACCTCAGGGGAGGCTGGCTACACCTTC
CASTSGEAGYTF
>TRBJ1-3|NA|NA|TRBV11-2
TGTGCCAGCAGCTCCGACAGGCTCTCTGGAAACACCATATATTTT
CASSSDRLSGNTIYF
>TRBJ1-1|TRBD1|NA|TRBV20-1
TGCAGTGCTACGCCGGGACAGGTAATGAACACTGAAGCTTTCTTT
CSATPGQVMNTEAFF
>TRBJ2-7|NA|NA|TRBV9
TGTGCCAGCAGCGGACGGGATGCTCGGGTCTCCGAGCAGTACTTC
CASSGRDARVSEQYF
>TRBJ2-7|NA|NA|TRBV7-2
TGTGCCAGCAGCTTTGACCTTATCTCCTACGAGCAGTACTTC
CASSFDLISYEQYF
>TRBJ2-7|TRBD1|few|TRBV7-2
TGTGCCATTTCAGGGGGCCGCTCCTACGAGCAGTACTTC
CAISGGRSYEQYF
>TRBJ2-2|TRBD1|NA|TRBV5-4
TGTGCCAGCAGCTTGGGGGACAGGGGGAATTGGGAGCTGTTTTTT
CASSLGDRGNWELFF
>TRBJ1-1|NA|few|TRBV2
TGTGCCAGCAGTGTCGGAGGGACGAACACTGAAGCTTTCTTT
CASSVGGTNTEAFF
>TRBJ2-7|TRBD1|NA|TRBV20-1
TGCAGTGCTAGAGAGCGCAGACAGGGGCGTGTCGTCGACGAGCAGTACTTC
CSARERRQGRVVDEQYF
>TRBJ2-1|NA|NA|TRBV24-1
TGTGCCACCAGTGATACAACCGGGTTAGAAGCCTACAATGAGCAGTTCTTC
CATSDTTGLEAYNEQFF
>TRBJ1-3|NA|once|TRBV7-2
TGTGCCAGCAGCCCACTGGGGACCTCTGGAAACACCATATATTTT
CASSPLGTSGNTIYF
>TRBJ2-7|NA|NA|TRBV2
TGTGCCAGCAGCCCGGGGAAAGGGTTGGGCGAGCAGTACTTC
CASSPGKGLGEQYF
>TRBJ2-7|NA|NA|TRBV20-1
TGCAGTGCTAGAGGGCCATCAGTTCCCTCCTACGAGCAGTACTTC
CSARGPSVPSYEQYF
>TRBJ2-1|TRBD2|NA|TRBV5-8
TGTGCCAGCAGCTTGGGACTAGCGGGAGTAGAGGGTAATGAGCAGTTCTTC
CASSLGLAGVEGNEQFF
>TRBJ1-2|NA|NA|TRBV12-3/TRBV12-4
TGTGCCAGCAGTTTGGGAGTTGTCTATGGCTACACCTTC
CASSLGVVYGYTF
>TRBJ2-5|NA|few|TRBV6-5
TGTGCCAGCAGTTACTCGGGTGAGACCCAGTACTTC
CASSYSGETQYF
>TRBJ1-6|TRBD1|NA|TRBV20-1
TGCAGTGACAGACAGGGGACTTCACCCCTCCACTTT
CSDRQGTSPLHF
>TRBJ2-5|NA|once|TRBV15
TGTGCCACCAGCAGAGAACCCGAAGGAGAGACCCAGTACTTC
CATSREPEGETQYF
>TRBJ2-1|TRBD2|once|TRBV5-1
TGCGCCAGCAGCTTGGCCCCTTCCGGGACTAGAAATGAGCAGTTCTTC
CASSLAPSGTRNEQFF
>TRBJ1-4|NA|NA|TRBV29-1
TGCAGCGCCACAAGGGATGAAAAACTGTTTTTT
CSATRDEKLFF
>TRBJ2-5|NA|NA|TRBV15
TGTGCCACCCAAGGCAGGGGCCACCAAGAGACCCAGTACTTC
CATQGRGHQETQYF
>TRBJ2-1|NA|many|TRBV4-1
TGCGCCAGCAGCCACGTCACTAATGAGCAGTTCTTC
CASSHVTNEQFF
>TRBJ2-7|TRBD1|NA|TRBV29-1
TGCAGCGTTGAACCCGGGACAGGGGCCCCCTACGAGCAGTACTTC
CSVEPGTGAPYEQYF
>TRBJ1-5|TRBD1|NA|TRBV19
TGTGCCAGTAGACCACCTAAGACGGGACAGGGGCCTCAGCCCCAGCATTTT
CASRPPKTGQGPQPQHF
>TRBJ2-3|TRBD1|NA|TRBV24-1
TGTGCCAACAGTGGGGCAGGGGGCGCAGATACGCAGTATTTT
CANSGAGGADTQYF
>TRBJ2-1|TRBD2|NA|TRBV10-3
TGTGCCATCAGTTCGACCCTAGCGGGGGACAATGGGCAGTTCTTC
CAISSTLAGDNGQFF
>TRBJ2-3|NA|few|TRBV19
TGTGCCAGTAGTATAGATTTCCGGGACCAACCCACAGATACGCAGTATTTT
CASSIDFRDQPTDTQYF
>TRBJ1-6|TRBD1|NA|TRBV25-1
TGTGCCAGCAAGGAGACAGGGGGCTCATATAATTCACCCCTCCACTTT
CASKETGGSYNSPLHF
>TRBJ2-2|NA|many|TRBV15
TGTGCCACCAGCTCAACGGACAGGGAGGGCGGGGAGCTGTTTTTT
CATSSTDREGGELFF
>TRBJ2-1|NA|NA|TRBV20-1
TGCAGTGCTACCCGCGGCCAGACTAGGCACGAGGGCCCTTACAATGAGCAGTTCTTC
CSATRGQTRHEGPYNEQFF